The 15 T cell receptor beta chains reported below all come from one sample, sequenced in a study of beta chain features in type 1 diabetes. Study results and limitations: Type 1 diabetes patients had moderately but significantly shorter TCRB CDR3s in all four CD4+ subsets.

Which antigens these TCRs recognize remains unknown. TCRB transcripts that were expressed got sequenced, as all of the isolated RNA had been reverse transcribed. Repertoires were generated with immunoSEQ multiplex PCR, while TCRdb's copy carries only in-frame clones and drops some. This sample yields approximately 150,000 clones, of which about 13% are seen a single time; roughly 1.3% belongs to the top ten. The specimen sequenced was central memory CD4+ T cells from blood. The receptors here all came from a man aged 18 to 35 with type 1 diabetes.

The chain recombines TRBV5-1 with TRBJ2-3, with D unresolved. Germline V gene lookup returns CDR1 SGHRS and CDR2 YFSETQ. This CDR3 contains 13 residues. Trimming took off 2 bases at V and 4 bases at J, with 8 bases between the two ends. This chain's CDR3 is CASSLRLPDTQYF. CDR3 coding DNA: TGCGCCAGCAGCTTAAGACTCCCAGATACGCAGTATTTT. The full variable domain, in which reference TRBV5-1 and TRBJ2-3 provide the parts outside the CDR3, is KAGVTQTPRYLIKTRGQQVTLSCSPISGHRSVSWYQQTPGQGLQFLFEYFSETQRNKGNFPGRFSGRQFSNSRSEMNVSTLELGDSALYLCASSLRLPDTQYFGPGTRLTVL.

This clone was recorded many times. DNA of the CDR3: TGTGCCAGCAGCCAAGTTCGGACTCGCAATGAGCAGTTCTTC. Protein sequence: CASSQVRTRNEQFF. The chain uses TRBV14 and TRBJ2-1, with D maybe TRBD2 (5 bases). CDR3 length equals 14 residues. The V and J ends lost 1 base and 6 bases respectively, with 10 bases between them. Germline CDR1 and CDR2: SGHDN and FVKESK.

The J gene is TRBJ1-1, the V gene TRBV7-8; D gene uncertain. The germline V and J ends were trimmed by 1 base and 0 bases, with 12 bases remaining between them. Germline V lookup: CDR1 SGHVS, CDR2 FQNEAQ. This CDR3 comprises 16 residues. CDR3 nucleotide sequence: TGTGCCAGCAGCTTAGTATCGACAAGCATGAACACTGAAGCTTTCTTT. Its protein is CASSLVSTSMNTEAFF. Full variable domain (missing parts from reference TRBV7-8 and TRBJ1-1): GAGVSQSPRYKVAKRGQDVALRCDPISGHVSLFWYQQALGQGPEFLTYFQNEAQLDKSGLPSDRFFAERPEGSVSTLKIQRTQQEDSAVYLCASSLVSTSMNTEAFFGQGTRLTVV.

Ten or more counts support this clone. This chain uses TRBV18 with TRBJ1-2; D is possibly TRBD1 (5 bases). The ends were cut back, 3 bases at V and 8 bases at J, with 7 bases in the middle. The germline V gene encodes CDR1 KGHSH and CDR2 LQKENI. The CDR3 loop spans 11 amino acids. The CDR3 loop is CASSPTEGYTF. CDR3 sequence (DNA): TGTGCCAGCTCACCGACAGAAGGCTACACCTTC.

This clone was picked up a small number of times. The CDR3 nucleotides read TGCAGTACCAAGGGCGGGGGCGACGCTTTCTTT. It is translated as CSTKGGGDAFF. The chain joins TRBV20-1 to TRBJ1-1, with D possibly being TRBD1 (6 bases). V was trimmed by 8 bases and J by 11 bases, leaving 18 bases between them. The germline CDR1 and CDR2 sequences are DFQATT and SNEGSKA (reference sequence). This CDR3 is 11 amino acids long.

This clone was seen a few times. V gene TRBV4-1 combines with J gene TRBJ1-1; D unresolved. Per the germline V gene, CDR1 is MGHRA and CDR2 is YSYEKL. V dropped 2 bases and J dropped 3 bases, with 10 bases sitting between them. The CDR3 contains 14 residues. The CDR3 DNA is TGCGCCAGCAGCCAAAAAGGAGAGTACACTGAAGCTTTCTTT. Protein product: CASSQKGEYTEAFF.

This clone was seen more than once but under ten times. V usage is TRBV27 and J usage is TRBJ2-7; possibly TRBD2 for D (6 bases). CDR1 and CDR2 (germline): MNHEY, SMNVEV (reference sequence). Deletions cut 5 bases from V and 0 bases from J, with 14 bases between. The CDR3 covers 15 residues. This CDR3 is CASSPTPGDSYEQYF. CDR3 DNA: TGTGCCAGCAGTCCAACTCCGGGAGACTCCTACGAGCAGTACTTC.

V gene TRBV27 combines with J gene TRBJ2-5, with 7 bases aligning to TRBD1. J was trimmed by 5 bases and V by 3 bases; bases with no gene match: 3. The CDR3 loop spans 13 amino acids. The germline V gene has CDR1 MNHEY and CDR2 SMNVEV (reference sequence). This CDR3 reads CASSFIGGETQYF. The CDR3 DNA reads TGTGCCAGCAGTTTTATAGGGGGCGAGACCCAGTACTTC.

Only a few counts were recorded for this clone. DNA for the CDR3: TGCAGCGTTGCCACAGGGGGAGGATACACTGAAGCTTTCTTT. Protein product: CSVATGGGYTEAFF. The chain recombines TRBV29-1 with TRBJ1-1; 8 positions match TRBD1. Unmatched junction bases numbered 7, after V lost 4 bases and J lost 3 bases. Germline lookup yields CDR1 SQVTM and CDR2 ANQGSEA. The CDR3 runs 14 residues.

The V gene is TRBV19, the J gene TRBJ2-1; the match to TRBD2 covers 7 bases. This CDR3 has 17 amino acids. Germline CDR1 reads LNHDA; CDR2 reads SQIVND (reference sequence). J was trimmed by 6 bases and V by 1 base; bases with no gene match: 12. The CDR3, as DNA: TGTGCCAGTAGTATAGGGCTTCTGGGCGGGGGAACCAATGAGCAGTTCTTC. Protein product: CASSIGLLGGGTNEQFF. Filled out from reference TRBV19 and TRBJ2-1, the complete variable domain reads DGGITQSPKYLFRKEGQNVTLSCEQNLNHDAMYWYRQDPGQGLRLIYYSQIVNDFQKGDIAEGYSVSREKKESFPLTVTSAQKNPTAFYLCASSIGLLGGGTNEQFFGPGTRLTVL.

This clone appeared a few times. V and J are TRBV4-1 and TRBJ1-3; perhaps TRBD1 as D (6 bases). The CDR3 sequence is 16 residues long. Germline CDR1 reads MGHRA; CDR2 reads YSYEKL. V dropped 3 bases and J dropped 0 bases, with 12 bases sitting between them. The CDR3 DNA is TGCGCCAGCAGCCAGGAAACAGGGTTCTCTGGAAACACCATATATTTT. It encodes CASSQETGFSGNTIYF.

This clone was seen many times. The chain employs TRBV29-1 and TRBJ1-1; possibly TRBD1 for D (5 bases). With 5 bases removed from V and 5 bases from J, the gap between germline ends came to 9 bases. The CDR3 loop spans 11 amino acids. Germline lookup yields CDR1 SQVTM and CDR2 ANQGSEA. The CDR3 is CSVRGQTEAFF. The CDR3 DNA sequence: TGCAGCGTTAGAGGACAAACTGAAGCTTTCTTT.

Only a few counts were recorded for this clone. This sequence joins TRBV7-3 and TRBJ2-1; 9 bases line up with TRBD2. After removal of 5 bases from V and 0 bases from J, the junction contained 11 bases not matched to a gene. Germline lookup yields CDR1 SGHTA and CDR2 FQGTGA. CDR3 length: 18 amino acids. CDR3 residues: CASSQSGGLTISYNEQFF. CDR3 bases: TGTGCCAGCAGCCAGAGCGGGGGGCTTACAATCTCCTACAATGAGCAGTTCTTC.

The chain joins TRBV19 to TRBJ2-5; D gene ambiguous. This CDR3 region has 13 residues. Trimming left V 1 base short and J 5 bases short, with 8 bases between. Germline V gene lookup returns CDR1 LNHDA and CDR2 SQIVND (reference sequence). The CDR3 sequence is CASSIVPWETQYF. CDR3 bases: TGTGCCAGTAGTATAGTCCCTTGGGAGACCCAGTACTTC.

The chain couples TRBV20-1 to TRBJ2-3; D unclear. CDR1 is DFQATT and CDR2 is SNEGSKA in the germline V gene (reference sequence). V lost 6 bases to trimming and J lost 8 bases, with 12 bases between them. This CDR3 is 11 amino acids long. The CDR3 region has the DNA TGCAGTGCATATACAACGGGTACGCAGTATTTT. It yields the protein CSAYTTGTQYF.